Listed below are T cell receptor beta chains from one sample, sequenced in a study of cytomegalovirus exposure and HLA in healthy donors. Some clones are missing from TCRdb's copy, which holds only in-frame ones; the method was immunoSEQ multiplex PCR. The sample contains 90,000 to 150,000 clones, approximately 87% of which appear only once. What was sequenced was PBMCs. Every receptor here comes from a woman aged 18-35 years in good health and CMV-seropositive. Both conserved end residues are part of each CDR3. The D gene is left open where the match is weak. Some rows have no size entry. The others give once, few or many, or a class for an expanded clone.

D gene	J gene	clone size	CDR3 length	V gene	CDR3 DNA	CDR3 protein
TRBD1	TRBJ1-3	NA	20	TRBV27	TGTGCCAGCAGGACCTTTCACAGGGGACAGGGGGGGAGCTCTGGAAACACCATATATTTT	CASRTFHRGQGGSSGNTIYF
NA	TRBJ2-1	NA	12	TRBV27	TGTGCCAGCAGACAGTTCTACAATGAGCAGTTCTTC	CASRQFYNEQFF
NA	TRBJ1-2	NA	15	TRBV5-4	TGTGCCAGCAGCTGGGACGGGGGCGGGGGCTATGGCTACACCTTC	CASSWDGGGGYGYTF
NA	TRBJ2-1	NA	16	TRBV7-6	TGTGCCAGCAGCGAGTTACCGCGGAGCTCCTACAATGAGCAGTTCTTC	CASSELPRSSYNEQFF
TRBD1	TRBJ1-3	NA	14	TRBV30	TGTGCCTGCGACAGGGACAGGTCTGGAAACACCATATATTTT	CACDRDRSGNTIYF
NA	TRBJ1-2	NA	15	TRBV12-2	TGTGCAAGTCGCTTAGACAGGGGCCATGGCTACAGTTGGCACTTC	CASRLDRGHGYSWHF
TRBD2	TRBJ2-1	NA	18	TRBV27	TGTGCCAGCAGTGCACAACCGGGACTAGCGGCATCCTACAATGAGCAGTTCTTC	CASSAQPGLAASYNEQFF
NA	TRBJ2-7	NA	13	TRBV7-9	TGTGCCAGCAGCTTCGGGGGGCGGGACGAGCAGTACTTC	CASSFGGRDEQYF
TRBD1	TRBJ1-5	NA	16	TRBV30	TGTGCCTGGAGGCCCCGGGACAGCCGACCTCATCAGCCCCAGCATTTT	CAWRPRDSRPHQPQHF
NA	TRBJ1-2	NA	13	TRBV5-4	TGTGCCAGCAGCTTGGAGGGAGGCTATGGCTACACCTTC	CASSLEGGYGYTF
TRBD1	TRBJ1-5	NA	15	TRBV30	TGTGCCTGGAGTGCGGGACAGGTTAGCAATCAGCCCCAGCATTTT	CAWSAGQVSNQPQHF
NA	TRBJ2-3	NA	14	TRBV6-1	TGTGCCAGCAGTGACGGGCTAGCCCCAGATACGCAGTATTTT	CASSDGLAPDTQYF
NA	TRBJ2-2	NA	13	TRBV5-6	TGTGCCAGCAGCTTGGTTCGCGCCGGGGAGCTGTTTTTT	CASSLVRAGELFF
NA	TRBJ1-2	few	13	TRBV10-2	TGCGCCAGCAGTGAGTGGGGGCAAGGTGGCTACACCTTC	CASSEWGQGGYTF
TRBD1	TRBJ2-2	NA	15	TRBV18	TGTGCCAGCTCAGCCGGGACAGGGTTTCTCGGGGAGCTGTTTTTT	CASSAGTGFLGELFF
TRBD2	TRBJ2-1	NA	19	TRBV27	TGTGCCAGCCGACCCCTGGGACTAGCGGGTGCAAGCTCCTACAATGAGCAGTTCTTC	CASRPLGLAGASSYNEQFF
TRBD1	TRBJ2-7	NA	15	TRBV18	TGTGCCAGCTCACCTGGGACAGGGGGAACCTACGAGCAGTACTTC	CASSPGTGGTYEQYF
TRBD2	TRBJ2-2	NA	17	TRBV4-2	TGTGCCAGCAGCCGGAGTGGCGGGAGGGAGAACACCGGGGAGCTGTTTTTT	CASSRSGGRENTGELFF
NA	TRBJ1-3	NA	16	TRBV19	TGTGCCAGTAGTATTGTCGTTTCCGGTTCTGGAAACACCATATATTTT	CASSIVVSGSGNTIYF
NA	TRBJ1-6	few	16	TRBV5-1	TGCGCCAGCAGCCCGACACAGGGTTCTCAGAATTCACCCCTCCACTTT	CASSPTQGSQNSPLHF
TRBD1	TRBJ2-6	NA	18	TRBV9	TGTGCCAGCAGCACTAGGGGACAGGACTACTCTGGGGCCAACGTCCTGACTTTC	CASSTRGQDYSGANVLTF
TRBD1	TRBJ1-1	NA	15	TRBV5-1	TGCGCCAGCAGCCCCATGGGACAGGGGGGGACTGAAGCTTTCTTT	CASSPMGQGGTEAFF
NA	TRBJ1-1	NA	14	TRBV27	TGTGCCAGCCGATCAGTACCCGGGGACACTGAAGCTTTCTTT	CASRSVPGDTEAFF
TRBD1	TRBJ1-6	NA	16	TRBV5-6	TGTGCCAGCAGGGCGACAGGGAGCTCCTATAATTCACCCCTCCACTTT	CASRATGSSYNSPLHF
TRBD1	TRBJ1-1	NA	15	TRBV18	TGTGCCAGCTCACCAAGGGACAGGGAAGACACTGAAGCTTTCTTT	CASSPRDREDTEAFF
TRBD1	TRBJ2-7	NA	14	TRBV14	TGTGCCAGCCGATCTTCCGGGACAGGGGGCGAGCAGTACTTC	CASRSSGTGGEQYF
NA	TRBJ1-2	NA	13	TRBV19	TGTGCCAGTAATTTCCCGAGAAACTATGGCTACACCTTC	CASNFPRNYGYTF
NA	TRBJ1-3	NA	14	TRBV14	TGTGCCAGCAGCCAAGGCGGGGGTGGAAACACCATATATTTT	CASSQGGGGNTIYF
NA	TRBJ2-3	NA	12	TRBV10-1	TGCGCCAGCAGGGGCAGCACAGATACGCAGTATTTT	CASRGSTDTQYF
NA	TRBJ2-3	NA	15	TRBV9	TGTGCCAGCAGCGTAGCTAGCCAAGCTCAAGACACGCAGTATTTT	CASSVASQAQDTQYF
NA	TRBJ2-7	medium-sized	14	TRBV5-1	TGCGCCAGCAGCTTGGTTCTAGGGGGCTACGAGCAGTACTTC	CASSLVLGGYEQYF
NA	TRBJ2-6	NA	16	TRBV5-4	TGTGCCAGCAGCTTCCGACAGGACTCTGGGGCCAACGTCCTGACTTTC	CASSFRQDSGANVLTF
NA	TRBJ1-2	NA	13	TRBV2	TGTGCCAGCAGATCGGACAGCCGGGTGGGCTACACCTTC	CASRSDSRVGYTF
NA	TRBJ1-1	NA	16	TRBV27	TGTGCCAGCAGTTACCTGCTCCAGACAATGAACACTGAAGCTTTCTTT	CASSYLLQTMNTEAFF
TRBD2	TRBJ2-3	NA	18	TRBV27	TGTGCCAGCAGTCGACCAAGGACTAGCGGGAGAGGGTCAGATACGCAGTATTTT	CASSRPRTSGRGSDTQYF
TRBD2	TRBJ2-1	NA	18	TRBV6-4	TGTGCCAGCAGTGACTCGAGTATGACTAGCGGGAGTGGTAATGAGCAGTTCTTC	CASSDSSMTSGSGNEQFF
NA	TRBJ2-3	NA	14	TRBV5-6	TGTGCCAGCAGCTTATCTAGCAGCACAGATACGCAGTATTTT	CASSLSSSTDTQYF
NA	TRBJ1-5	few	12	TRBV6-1	TGTGCCAGCAGTGGGAGGGGATGGCCCCAGCATTTT	CASSGRGWPQHF
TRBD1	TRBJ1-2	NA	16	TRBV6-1	TGTGCCAGCAGTGAACGGTCGGGACAGGGGTACTATGGCTACACCTTC	CASSERSGQGYYGYTF
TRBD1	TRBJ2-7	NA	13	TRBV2	TGTGCCACCAGAGGACAGGGGTACTACGAGCAGTACTTC	CATRGQGYYEQYF
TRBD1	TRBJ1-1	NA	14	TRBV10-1	TGCGCCAGCAGCCCCGGACAGGGGAACACTGAAGCTTTCTTT	CASSPGQGNTEAFF
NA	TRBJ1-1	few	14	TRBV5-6	TGTGCCAGCAGTCCACTACGGGGGAGCACTGAAGCTTTCTTT	CASSPLRGSTEAFF